The 12 T cell receptor beta chains listed next were all sequenced from one sample in a study of immune evolution from preneoplasia to lung adenocarcinoma. Some clones are missing from TCRdb's copy, which holds only in-frame ones; the method was immunoSEQ multiplex PCR. The sample holds about 4,100 clones, 80% to 90% seen once. Material for sequencing was FFPE adjacent normal lung tissue. The receptors here all came from a donor older than 65 with lung adenocarcinoma.

The V call is TRBV7-2, the J call TRBJ1-2; D is uncertain. Trimming took 5 bases from V and 6 from J, leaving 7 bases between them. The germline gives CDR1 SGHTA, CDR2 FQGNSA. The CDR3 has 11 residues. The CDR3 is CASSVVNGYTF. CDR3 nucleotides: TGTGCCAGCAGCGTCGTAAATGGCTACACCTTC.

The chain links TRBV10-3 to TRBJ1-5; D remains unclear. The V and J ends lost 4 bases and 7 bases respectively, with 11 bases between them. The CDR3 covers 13 residues. The germline CDR1 and CDR2 sequences are ENHRY and SYGVKD. The CDR3 here is CAISVAGSQPQHF. The CDR3 DNA follows: TGTGCCATCAGTGTGGCGGGATCCCAGCCCCAGCATTTT.

The chain is built from TRBV6-4 and TRBJ2-1; D is uncertain. Germline assignment: CDR1 MRHNA and CDR2 SNTAGT. The CDR3 covers 15 residues. The V end lost 2 bases, the J end lost 1 base, and 9 bases lay between the germline ends. The CDR3 DNA reads TGTGCCAGCAGTGACGTAGCCGGGTCCTACAATGAGCAGTTCTTC. Protein: CASSDVAGSYNEQFF.

In its sample, this clone was seen a few times. The chain recombines TRBV4-3 with TRBJ1-1; no firm D call. The CDR3 is 17 amino acids. Germline V gene lookup returns CDR1 LGHNA and CDR2 YSLEER. V was trimmed by 0 bases and J by 0 bases, leaving 14 bases between them. CDR3 protein: CASSQEVATPMNTEAFF. Here the CDR3 DNA reads TGCGCCAGCAGCCAAGAGGTGGCCACGCCCATGAACACTGAAGCTTTCTTT.

The V and J genes are TRBV29-1 and TRBJ2-1; D is uncertain. The CDR3 runs to 13 residues. The V and J ends lost 6 bases and 5 bases respectively, with 14 bases between them. CDR1 and CDR2 (germline): SQVTM, ANQGSEA. This CDR3 reads CSVQPYINNEQFF. The CDR3 nucleotides read TGCAGCGTACAACCTTACATTAACAATGAGCAGTTCTTC.

This clone turned up a few times. V gene TRBV5-6 combines with J gene TRBJ1-5; D unresolved. The V gene lost 0 bases and the J gene lost 5 bases, with 9 bases spanning the gap. CDR1 is SGHDT and CDR2 is YYEEEE in the germline V gene. This CDR3 is built from 14 residues. The CDR3 DNA reads TGTGCCAGCAGCTTGGGGATTAGGGATCAGCCCCAGCATTTT. Protein: CASSLGIRDQPQHF.

The rearrangement links TRBV5-1 to TRBJ2-2; D is tentatively TRBD1 or TRBD2 (5 bases each). Germline V gene sequence: CDR1 SGHRS, CDR2 YFSETQ. The V and J ends lost 6 bases and 5 bases respectively, with 8 bases between them. This CDR3 spans 12 amino acids. The CDR3 is CASKEGTGELFF. The CDR3 DNA is TGCGCCAGCAAAGAGGGGACCGGGGAGCTGTTTTTT.

The chain employs TRBV30 and TRBJ1-5; D is perhaps TRBD1 (6 bases). Deletions cut 2 bases from V and 8 bases from J, with 13 bases between. This CDR3 contains 13 residues. Germline V gene data show CDR1 as GTSNPN and CDR2 as SVGIG (reference sequence). CDR3 sequence (DNA): TGTGCCTGGAGTTACAGGGAAACGGAGCCCCAGCATTTT. This gives the protein CAWSYRETEPQHF.

The V and J genes are TRBV6-6 and TRBJ2-1, with a tentative D call TRBD2 (5 bases). Germline CDR1 and CDR2: MNHNY and SVGAGI (reference sequence). The CDR3 is 15 residues long. Deletions cut 4 bases from V and 5 bases from J, with 15 bases between. This CDR3 is CASSLSELVDNEQFF. The CDR3 nucleotides read TGTGCCAGCAGTTTATCCGAACTAGTTGACAATGAGCAGTTCTTC.

The rearrangement joins TRBV7-2 to TRBJ2-6; D is tentatively TRBD1 or TRBD2 (5 bases each). CDR3 length: 16 residues. V shed 5 bases and J shed 1 base, with 12 bases lying between them. From germline, CDR1 is SGHTA and CDR2 FQGNSA. The CDR3 sequence: CASSPSWGSGANVLTF. The DNA for the CDR3 is TGTGCCAGCAGCCCTAGCTGGGGGTCTGGGGCCAACGTCCTGACTTTC.

The rearrangement links TRBV9 to TRBJ1-2; no firm D call. V gave up 4 bases and J gave up 5 bases, with 18 bases separating them. CDR3 length equals 15 residues. Germline CDR1 is SGDLS and CDR2 is YYNGEE. The CDR3 nucleotides read TGTGCCAGCAGCCCCTCCTTGGACGGAGGGTATGGCTACACCTTC. This gives the protein CASSPSLDGGYGYTF.

The chain is built from TRBV6-6 and TRBJ2-7; D is undetermined. Trimming removed 7 bases from V and 6 bases from J, with 16 bases in between. Looked up from germline, CDR1 is MNHNY and CDR2 is SVGAGI (reference sequence). The CDR3 has 13 residues. CDR3 sequence: CASTLYRGVEQYF. The CDR3 DNA reads TGTGCCAGCACCCTTTACCGTGGGGTCGAGCAGTACTTC.